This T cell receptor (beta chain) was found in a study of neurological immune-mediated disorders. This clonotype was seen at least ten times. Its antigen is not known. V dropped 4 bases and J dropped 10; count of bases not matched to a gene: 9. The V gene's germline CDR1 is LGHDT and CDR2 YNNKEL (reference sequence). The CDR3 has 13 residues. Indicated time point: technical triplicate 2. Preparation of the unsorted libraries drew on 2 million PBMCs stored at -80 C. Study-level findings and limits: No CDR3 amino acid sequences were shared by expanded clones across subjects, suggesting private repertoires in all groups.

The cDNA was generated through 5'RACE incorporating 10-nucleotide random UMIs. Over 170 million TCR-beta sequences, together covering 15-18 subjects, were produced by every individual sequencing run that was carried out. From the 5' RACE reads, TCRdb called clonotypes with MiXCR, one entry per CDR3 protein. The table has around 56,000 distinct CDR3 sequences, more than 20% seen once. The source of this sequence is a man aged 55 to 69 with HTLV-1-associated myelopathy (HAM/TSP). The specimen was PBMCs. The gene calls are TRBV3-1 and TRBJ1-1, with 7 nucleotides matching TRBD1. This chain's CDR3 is CASSPDRTGSAFF. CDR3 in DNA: TGTGCCAGCAGCCCGGACAGGACAGGCTCAGCTTTCTTT.